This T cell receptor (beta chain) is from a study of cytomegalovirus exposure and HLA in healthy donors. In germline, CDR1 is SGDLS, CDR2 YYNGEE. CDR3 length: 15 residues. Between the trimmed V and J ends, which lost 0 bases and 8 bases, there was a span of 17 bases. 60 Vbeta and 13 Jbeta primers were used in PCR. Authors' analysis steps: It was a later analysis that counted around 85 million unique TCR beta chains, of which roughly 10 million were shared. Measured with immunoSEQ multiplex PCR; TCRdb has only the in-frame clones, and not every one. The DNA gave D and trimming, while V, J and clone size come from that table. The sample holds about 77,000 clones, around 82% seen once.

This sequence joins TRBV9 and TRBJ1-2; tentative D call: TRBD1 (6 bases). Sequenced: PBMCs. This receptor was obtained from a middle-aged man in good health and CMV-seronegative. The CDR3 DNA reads TGTGCCAGCAGCGTAGAGGTGGGGGGGCGTCAAGGCTACACCTTC. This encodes CASSVEVGGRQGYTF.